This TCR beta chain appears in the sequencing data of a study of cytomegalovirus exposure and HLA in healthy donors. Study information: The 120 validation repertoires used the same platform as the roughly 700 first-cohort repertoires (as reported by a later analysis).

Details on this clone: Its target is unknown.

Sequencing was performed with immunoSEQ multiplex PCR; in TCRdb, only in-frame clones are kept and a portion is missing. The table includes 150,000 to 200,000 clones, 95% to 96% detected once. CDR3 length equals 15 residues. J gave up 6 bases and V 1 base, and 6 bases lay outside the gene matches. CDR1 SGHAT and CDR2 FQNNGV come from the germline V gene. Overall study findings and caveats: Using the classifier, cytomegalovirus status was reportedly diagnosed with high specificity and sensitivity. Subsequent analysis found a tendency for first-cohort TCR clusters to co-occur within the 120 validation repertoires.

This clonotype was sampled from a young woman in good health and CMV-seronegative. This rearrangement joins TRBV11-2 to TRBJ2-1, with TRBD1 matching 7 bases. Sequencing input: PBMCs. This chain's CDR3 is CASSLGDSFGNEQFF. In nucleotides, the CDR3 is TGTGCCAGCAGCTTAGGGGACAGCTTCGGCAATGAGCAGTTCTTC.